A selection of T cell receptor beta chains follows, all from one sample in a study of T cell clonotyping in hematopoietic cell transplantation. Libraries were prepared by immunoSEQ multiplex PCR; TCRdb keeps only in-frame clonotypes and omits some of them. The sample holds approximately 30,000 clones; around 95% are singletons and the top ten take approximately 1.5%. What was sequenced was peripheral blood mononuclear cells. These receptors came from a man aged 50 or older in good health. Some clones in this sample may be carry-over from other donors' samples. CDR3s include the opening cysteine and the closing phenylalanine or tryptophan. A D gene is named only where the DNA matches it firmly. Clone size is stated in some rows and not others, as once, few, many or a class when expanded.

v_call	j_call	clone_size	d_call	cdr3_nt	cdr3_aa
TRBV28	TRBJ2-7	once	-	TGTGCCAGCAGCTGGGGGCGCGGCTACGAGCAGTACTTC	CASSWGRGYEQYF
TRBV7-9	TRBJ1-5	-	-	TGTGCCAGCAGCTTAGGGGCCAAGTCTCAGCCCCAGCATTTT	CASSLGAKSQPQHF
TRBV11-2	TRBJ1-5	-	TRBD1	TGTGCCAGCAGCCAGGGACAGCATCAGCCCCAGCATTTT	CASSQGQHQPQHF
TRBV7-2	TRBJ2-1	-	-	TGTGCCAGCAGCTCCAGGGTCGGGGGGCGGAATGAGCAGTTCTTC	CASSSRVGGRNEQFF
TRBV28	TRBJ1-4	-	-	TGTGCCAGCATGGGATGGAATGAAAAACTGTTTTTT	CASMGWNEKLFF
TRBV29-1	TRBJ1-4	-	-	TGCAGCGTTGCAACTAATGAAAAACTGTTTTTT	CSVATNEKLFF
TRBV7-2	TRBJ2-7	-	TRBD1	TGTGCCAGCAGCTTAAAAGGGACAGGGACCCACGAGCAGTACTTC	CASSLKGTGTHEQYF
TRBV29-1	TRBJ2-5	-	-	TGCAGCGTCGGAATTTCCCAAGAGACCCAGTACTTC	CSVGISQETQYF
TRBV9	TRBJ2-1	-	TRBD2	TGTGCCAGTGAAGCGGGGGGGCTCGGTGAGCAGTTCTTC	CASEAGGLGEQFF
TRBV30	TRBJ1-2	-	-	TGTGCCTGGAGTGTACAGGGTTATGGCTACACCTTC	CAWSVQGYGYTF
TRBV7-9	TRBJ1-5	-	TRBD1	TGTGCCAGCAGCGTTATAACCGGGACAGTTAGCAATCAGCCCCAGCATTTT	CASSVITGTVSNQPQHF
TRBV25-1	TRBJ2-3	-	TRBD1	TGTGCCAGCAGTACAGGGGTTATAACCAGCACAGATACGCAGTATTTT	CASSTGVITSTDTQYF
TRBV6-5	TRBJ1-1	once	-	TGTGCCAGCACGCGGCCCTCGGAGAACACTGAAGCTTTCTTT	CASTRPSENTEAFF
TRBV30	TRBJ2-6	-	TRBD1	TGTGCCTGGAGCCAACCGGGACAGGGCGGAGTCCTGACTTTC	CAWSQPGQGGVLTF
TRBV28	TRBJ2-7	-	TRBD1	TGTGCCAGCAGTCTAGTCCCCCAGGGGGTAGGCTACGAGCAGTACTTC	CASSLVPQGVGYEQYF
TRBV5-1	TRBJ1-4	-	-	TGCGCCAGCAGCTTCACCGGGACCTTCAATGAAAAACTGTTTTTT	CASSFTGTFNEKLFF
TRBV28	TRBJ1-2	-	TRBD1	TGTGCCAGCAGGCGGGACAGGGCAAATGGCTACACCTTC	CASRRDRANGYTF
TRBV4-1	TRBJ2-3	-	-	TGCGCCAGCACCGGAAGCGGGCACGCAGATACGCAGTATTTT	CASTGSGHADTQYF
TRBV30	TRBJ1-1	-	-	TGTGCCTGCAAAAGACTGAACACTGAAGCTTTCTTT	CACKRLNTEAFF
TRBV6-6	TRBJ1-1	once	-	TGTGCCAGCAGCCCACAGGCCTCTGAAGCTTTCTTT	CASSPQASEAFF
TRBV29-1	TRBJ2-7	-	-	TGCAGCCCCGGTCGGAGACAGCGGTACTTC	CSPGRRQRYF
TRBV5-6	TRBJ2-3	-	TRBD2	TGTGCCAGCAGCTTCGGGGGGGCGGGGCGCACAGATACGCAGTATTTT	CASSFGGAGRTDTQYF
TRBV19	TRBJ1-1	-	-	TGTGCCAGTAGGGACCCGCGTCTGGTGAACACTGAAGCTTTCTTT	CASRDPRLVNTEAFF
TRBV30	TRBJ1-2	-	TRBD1	TGTGCCTGGAGTGCCGGGGCGTCACAGGGGGACTACTATGGCTACACCTTC	CAWSAGASQGDYYGYTF
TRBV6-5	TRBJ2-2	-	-	TGTGCCAGCAGTTACGAACAGCTTAACACCGGGGAGCTGTTTTTT	CASSYEQLNTGELFF
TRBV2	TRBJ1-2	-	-	TGTGCCAGCAGTGAAAGGAGTCCAAAGAACTATGGCTACACCTTC	CASSERSPKNYGYTF
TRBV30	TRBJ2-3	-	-	TGTGCCTGGAACCAGGGGAACACGGATACGCAGTATTTT	CAWNQGNTDTQYF
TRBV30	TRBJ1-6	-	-	TGTGCCTGGAGGGAAGGGGGAGATTCACCCCTCCACTTT	CAWREGGDSPLHF
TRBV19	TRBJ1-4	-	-	TGTGCCAGCTCATTCGGGGGCGCTCAGGAAAAACTGTTTTTT	CASSFGGAQEKLFF
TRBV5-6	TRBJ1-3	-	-	TGTGCCAGCAGCTTGGGCAGCGGAAACACCATATATTTT	CASSLGSGNTIYF
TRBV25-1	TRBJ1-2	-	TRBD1	TGTGCCAGCAGTGAATTGGGACAGGGCCTTCCTAACTATGGCTACACCTTC	CASSELGQGLPNYGYTF
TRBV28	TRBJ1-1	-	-	TGTGCCAGCAGTTACTCGAATCGGGTTGGCACTGAAGCTTTCTTT	CASSYSNRVGTEAFF
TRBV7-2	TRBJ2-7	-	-	TGTGCCAGCAGCTTAGGCTCGACCCCAAACCCCTACGAGCAGTACTTC	CASSLGSTPNPYEQYF
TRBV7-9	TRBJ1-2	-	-	TGTGCCAGCAGCTTATTGACAGGCTATGGCTACACCTTC	CASSLLTGYGYTF